The entry below describes one T cell receptor beta chain. As yet, its antigen is unknown. Time point defined: 20-29 weeks after completion of therapy. Clones were sequenced by immunoSEQ multiplex PCR, and TCRdb holds only the in-frame ones, with some missing. This sample carries 20,000 or so clones, 84% of them seen once, and the ten largest clones take around 36%. The source of the sample is a study of T cell therapy after organ transplantation. Study-level results: Few nonresponder expansions may reflect low coverage from poor CD8+ yield. Nonresponders had marked pretherapy clonal expansions and little post-therapy change.

Germline loops: CDR1 MNHEY, CDR2 SMNVEV (reference sequence). V dropped 10 bases and J dropped 0 bases, with 13 bases sitting between them. The CDR3 has 13 residues. Sequencing was performed on CD8+ T cells from blood, taken after autologous CMV-specific T cell therapy. The clonotype originates from a human patient who had received a solid organ transplant and had CMV disease. The graft donor may have contributed some T cells. The chain couples TRBV27 to TRBJ2-7, with D possibly matching TRBD2 (6 bases). The CDR3 reads CATAGSTSYEQYF. Here the CDR3 DNA reads TGTGCCACTGCCGGGAGCACCTCCTACGAGCAGTACTTC.